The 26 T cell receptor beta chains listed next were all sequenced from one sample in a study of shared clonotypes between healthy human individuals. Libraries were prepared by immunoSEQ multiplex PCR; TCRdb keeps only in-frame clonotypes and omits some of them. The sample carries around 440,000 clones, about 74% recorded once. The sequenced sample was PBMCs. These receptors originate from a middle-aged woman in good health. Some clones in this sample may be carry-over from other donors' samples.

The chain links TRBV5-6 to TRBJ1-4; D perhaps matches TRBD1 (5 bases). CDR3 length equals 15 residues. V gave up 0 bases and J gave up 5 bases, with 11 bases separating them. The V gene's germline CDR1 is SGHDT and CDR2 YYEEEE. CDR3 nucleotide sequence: TGTGCCAGCAGCTTGGCAGCAGGGCCAAATGAAAAACTGTTTTTT. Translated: CASSLAAGPNEKLFF.

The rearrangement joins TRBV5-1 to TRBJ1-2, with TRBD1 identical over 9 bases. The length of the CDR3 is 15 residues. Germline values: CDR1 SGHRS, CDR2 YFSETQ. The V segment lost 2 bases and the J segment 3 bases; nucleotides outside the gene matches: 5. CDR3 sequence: CASSLQGAADYGYTF. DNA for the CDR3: TGCGCCAGCAGCTTACAGGGGGCTGCAGACTATGGCTACACCTTC.

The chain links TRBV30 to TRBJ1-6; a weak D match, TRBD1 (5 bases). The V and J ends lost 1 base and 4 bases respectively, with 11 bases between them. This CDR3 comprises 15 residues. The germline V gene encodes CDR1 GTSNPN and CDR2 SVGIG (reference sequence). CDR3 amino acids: CAWSEEGIYNSPLHF. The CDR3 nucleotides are TGTGCCTGGAGTGAGGAGGGGATTTATAATTCACCCCTCCACTTT.

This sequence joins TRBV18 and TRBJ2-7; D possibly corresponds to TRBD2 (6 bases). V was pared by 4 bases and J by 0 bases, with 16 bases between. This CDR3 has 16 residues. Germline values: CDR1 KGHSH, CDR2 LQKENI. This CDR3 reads CASSHRRDSSSYEQYF. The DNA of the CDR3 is TGTGCCAGCTCACACCGACGGGACTCGAGCTCCTACGAGCAGTACTTC.

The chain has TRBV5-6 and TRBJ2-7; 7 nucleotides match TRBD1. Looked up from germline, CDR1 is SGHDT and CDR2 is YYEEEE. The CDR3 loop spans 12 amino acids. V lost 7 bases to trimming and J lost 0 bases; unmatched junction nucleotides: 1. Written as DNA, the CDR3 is TGTGCCAGCGGGACAGTCTCCTACGAGCAGTACTTC. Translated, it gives CASGTVSYEQYF.

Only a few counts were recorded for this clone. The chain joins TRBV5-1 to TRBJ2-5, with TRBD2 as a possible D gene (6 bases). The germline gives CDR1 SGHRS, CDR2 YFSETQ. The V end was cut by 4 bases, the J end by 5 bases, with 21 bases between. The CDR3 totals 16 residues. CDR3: CASSRHGTPGGETQYF. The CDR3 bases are TGCGCCAGCAGCCGACATGGGACTCCCGGAGGGGAGACCCAGTACTTC.

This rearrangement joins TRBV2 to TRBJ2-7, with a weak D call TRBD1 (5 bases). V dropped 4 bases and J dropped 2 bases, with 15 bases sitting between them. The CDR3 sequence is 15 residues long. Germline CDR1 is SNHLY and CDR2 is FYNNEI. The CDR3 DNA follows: TGTGCCAGCAGTGTTAAGCAGGGTCCTACCTACGAGCAGTACTTC. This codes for CASSVKQGPTYEQYF.

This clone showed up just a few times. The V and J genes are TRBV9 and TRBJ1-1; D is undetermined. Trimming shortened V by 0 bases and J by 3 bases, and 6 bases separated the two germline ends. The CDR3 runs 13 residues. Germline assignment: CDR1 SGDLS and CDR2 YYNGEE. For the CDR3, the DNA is TGTGCCAGCAGCGTAGGGCCGGACACTGAAGCTTTCTTT. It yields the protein CASSVGPDTEAFF.

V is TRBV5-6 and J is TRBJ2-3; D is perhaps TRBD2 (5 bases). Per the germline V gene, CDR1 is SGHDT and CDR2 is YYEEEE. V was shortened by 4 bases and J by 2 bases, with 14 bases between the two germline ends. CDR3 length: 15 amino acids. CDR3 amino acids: CASSQWTLDTDTQYF. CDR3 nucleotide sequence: TGTGCCAGCAGCCAATGGACTCTAGACACAGATACGCAGTATTTT. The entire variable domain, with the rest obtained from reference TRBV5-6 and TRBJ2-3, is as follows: DAGVTQSPTHLIKTRGQQVTLRCSPKSGHDTVSWYQQALGQGPQFIFQYYEEEERQRGNFPDRFSGHQFPNYSSELNVNALLLGDSALYLCASSQWTLDTDTQYFGPGTRLTVL.

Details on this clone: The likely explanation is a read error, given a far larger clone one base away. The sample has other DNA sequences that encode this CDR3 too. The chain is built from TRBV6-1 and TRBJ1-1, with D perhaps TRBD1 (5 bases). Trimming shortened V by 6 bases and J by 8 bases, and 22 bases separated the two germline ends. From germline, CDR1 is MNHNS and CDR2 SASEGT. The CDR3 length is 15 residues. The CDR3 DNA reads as TGTGCCAGCAGCCCCTGGAACCCCAGGGAACGCGAAGCTTTCTTT. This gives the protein CASSPWNPREREAFF.

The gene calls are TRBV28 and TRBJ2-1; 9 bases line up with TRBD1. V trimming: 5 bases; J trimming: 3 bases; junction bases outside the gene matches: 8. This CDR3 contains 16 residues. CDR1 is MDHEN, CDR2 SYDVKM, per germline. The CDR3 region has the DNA TGTGCCAGCAGTCCACGGGGGGACAGGGTCTACAATGAGCAGTTCTTC. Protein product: CASSPRGDRVYNEQFF.

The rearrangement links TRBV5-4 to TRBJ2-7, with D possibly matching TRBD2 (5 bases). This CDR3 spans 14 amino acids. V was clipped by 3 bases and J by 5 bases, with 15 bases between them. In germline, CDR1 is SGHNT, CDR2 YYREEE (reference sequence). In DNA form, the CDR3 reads TGTGCCAGCAGCTCGGGTCGGGATAGCGACGAGCAGTACTTC. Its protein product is CASSSGRDSDEQYF.

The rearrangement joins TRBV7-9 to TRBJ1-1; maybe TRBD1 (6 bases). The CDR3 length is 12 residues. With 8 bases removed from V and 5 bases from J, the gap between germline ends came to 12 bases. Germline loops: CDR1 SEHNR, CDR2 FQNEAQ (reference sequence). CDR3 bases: TGTGCCAGCCAACAGGGTAGGACTGAAGCTTTCTTT. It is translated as CASQQGRTEAFF.

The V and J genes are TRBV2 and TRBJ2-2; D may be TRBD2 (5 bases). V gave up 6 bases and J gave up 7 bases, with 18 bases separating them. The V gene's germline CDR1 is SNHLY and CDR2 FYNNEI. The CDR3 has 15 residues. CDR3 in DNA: TGTGCCAGCAGCGAGGGCGGAGCGGTATTCGGGGAGCTGTTTTTT. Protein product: CASSEGGAVFGELFF.

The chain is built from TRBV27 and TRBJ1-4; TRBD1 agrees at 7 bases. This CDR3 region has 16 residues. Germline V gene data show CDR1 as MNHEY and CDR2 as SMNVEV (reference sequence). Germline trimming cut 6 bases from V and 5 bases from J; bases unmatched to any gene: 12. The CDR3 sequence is CASRPTGNGLNEKLFF. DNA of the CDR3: TGTGCCAGCAGGCCGACAGGGAACGGGCTAAATGAAAAACTGTTTTTT.

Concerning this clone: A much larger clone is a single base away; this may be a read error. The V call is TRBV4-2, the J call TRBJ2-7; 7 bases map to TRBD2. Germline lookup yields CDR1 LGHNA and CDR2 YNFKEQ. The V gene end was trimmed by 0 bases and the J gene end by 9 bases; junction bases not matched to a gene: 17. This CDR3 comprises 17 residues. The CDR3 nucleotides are TGTGCCAGCAGCCAAGATAAAGGACTAGTGAATTATGGCGGGCAGTACTTC. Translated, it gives CASSQDKGLVNYGGQYF.

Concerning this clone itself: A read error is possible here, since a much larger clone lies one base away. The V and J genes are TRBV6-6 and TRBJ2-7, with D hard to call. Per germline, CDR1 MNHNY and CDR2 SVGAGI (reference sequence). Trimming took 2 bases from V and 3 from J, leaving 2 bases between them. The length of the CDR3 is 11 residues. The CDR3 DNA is TGTGCCAGCAGTTACCTCTACGAGCAGTACTTC. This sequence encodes CASSYLYEQYF.

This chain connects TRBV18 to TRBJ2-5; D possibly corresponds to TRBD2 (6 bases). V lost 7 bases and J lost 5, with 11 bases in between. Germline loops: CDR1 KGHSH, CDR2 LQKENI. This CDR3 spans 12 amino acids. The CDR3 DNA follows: TGTGCCAGCTTGGGGACTGAGGAGACCCAGTACTTC. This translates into CASLGTEETQYF. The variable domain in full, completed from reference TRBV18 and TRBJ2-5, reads NAGVMQNPRHLVRRRGQEARLRCSPMKGHSHVYWYRQLPEEGLKFMVYLQKENIIDESGMPKERFSAEFPKEGPSILRIQQVVRGDSAAYFCASLGTEETQYFGPGTRLLVL.

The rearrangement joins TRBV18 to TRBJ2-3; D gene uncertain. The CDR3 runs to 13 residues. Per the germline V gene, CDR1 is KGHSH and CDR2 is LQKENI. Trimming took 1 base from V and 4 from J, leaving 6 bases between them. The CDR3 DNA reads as TGTGCCAGCTCACCACAAGATTCAGATACGCAGTATTTT. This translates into CASSPQDSDTQYF. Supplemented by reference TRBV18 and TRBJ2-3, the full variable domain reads NAGVMQNPRHLVRRRGQEARLRCSPMKGHSHVYWYRQLPEEGLKFMVYLQKENIIDESGMPKERFSAEFPKEGPSILRIQQVVRGDSAAYFCASSPQDSDTQYFGPGTRLTVL.

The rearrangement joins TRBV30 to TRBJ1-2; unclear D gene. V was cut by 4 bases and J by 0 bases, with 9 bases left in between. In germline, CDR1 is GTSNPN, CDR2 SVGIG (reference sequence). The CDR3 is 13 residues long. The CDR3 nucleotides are TGTGCCTGGATGTGGGGAACTAACTATGGCTACACCTTC. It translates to CAWMWGTNYGYTF.

In DNA form, the CDR3 reads TGTGCCAGCAGCGTAGCTAGCTCTGGAAACACCATATATTTT. It encodes CASSVASSGNTIYF. The chain has TRBV9 and TRBJ1-3; unclear D gene. V was pared by 0 bases and J by 0 bases, with 4 bases between. The germline V gene encodes CDR1 SGDLS and CDR2 YYNGEE. This CDR3 has 14 amino acids.

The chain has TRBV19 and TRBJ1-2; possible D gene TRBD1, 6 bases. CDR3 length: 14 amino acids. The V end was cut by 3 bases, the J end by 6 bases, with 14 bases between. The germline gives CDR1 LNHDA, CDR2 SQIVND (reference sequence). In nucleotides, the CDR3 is TGTGCCAGTAGTATTGAAGGGGGGCTTCATGGCTACACCTTC. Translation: CASSIEGGLHGYTF.

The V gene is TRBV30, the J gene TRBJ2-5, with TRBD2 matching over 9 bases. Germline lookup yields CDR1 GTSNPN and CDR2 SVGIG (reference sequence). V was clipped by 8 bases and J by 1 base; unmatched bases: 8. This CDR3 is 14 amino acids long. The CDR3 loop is CAQTSGGFQETQYF. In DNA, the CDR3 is TGTGCCCAAACCAGCGGGGGGTTCCAAGAGACCCAGTACTTC. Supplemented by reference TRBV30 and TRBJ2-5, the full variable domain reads SQTIHQWPATLVQPVGSPLSLECTVEGTSNPNLYWYRQAAGRGLQLLFYSVGIGQISSEVPQNLSASRPQDRQFILSSKKLLLSDSGFYLCAQTSGGFQETQYFGPGTRLLVL.

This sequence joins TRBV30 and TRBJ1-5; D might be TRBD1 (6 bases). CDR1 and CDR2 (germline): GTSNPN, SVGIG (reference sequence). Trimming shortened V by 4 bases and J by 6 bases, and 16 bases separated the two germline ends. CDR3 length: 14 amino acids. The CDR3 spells CAWTTGGGGQPQHF. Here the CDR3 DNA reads TGTGCCTGGACCACGGGAGGGGGGGGTCAGCCCCAGCATTTT.

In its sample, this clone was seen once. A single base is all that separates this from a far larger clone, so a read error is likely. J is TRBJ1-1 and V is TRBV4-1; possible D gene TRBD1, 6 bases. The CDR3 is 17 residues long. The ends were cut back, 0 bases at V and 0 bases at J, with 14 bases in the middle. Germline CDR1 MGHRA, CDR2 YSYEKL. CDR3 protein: CASSQDSGTGMNTEAFF. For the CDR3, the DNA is TGCGCCAGCAGCCAAGATAGCGGAACAGGGATGAACACTGAAGCTTTCTTT.

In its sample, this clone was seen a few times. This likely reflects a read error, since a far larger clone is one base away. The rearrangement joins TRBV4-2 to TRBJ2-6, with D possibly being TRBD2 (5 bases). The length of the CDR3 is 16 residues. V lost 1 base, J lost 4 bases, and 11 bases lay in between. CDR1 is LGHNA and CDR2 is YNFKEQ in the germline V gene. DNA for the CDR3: TGTGCCAGCAGCCAAGGTCTAGGGAGCGGGGCCAACGTCCTGACTTTC. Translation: CASSQGLGSGANVLTF.